This T cell receptor beta chain was sequenced during a study of OX40 agonist ivuxolimab in advanced cancers. The V gene lost 7 bases and the J gene lost 1 base, with 10 bases spanning the gap. There are 13 residues in the CDR3. Per the germline V gene, CDR1 is SNHLY and CDR2 is FYNNEI. Profiling relied on immunoSEQ multiplex PCR, and the TCRdb table lists in-frame clones only, not all of them. The sample records under 150,000 clones, just over 90% being singletons. The sample here was CD4+ or CD8+ T cells sorted from blood, taken in a trial of the OX40 agonist ivuxolimab. The clonotype was recovered from an adult with an advanced solid tumor such as melanoma, head and neck, liver or kidney cancer. The chain joins TRBV2 to TRBJ1-1; a weak D match, TRBD1 (5 bases). DNA of the CDR3: TGTGCCAGCAAAAGGGGCAGGAACACTGAAGCTTTCTTT. Amino acid sequence: CASKRGRNTEAFF.